This T cell receptor beta chain originates from a study of long-term antiretroviral therapy in people with HIV. Study-wide points: Spans of CDR3 length were tighter for HIV repertoires than for controls. An increase in diversity followed ART, yet levels stayed below transplant donor controls. Dominating the repertoire at all time points were the clones that expanded before ART. Researchers lacked any data on ART adherence, viral resistance or therapy changes.

Assay version v3.0 of immunoSEQ was used, and it was run at survey level. Assay: immunoSEQ multiplex PCR; the TCRdb copy retains only in-frame clones and omits some. This table holds over 30,000 clones, roughly 80% found once. Concerning this clone: What it recognizes is unknown.

The V and J ends lost 2 bases and 6 bases respectively, with 16 bases between them. The CDR3 extends over 16 amino acids. CDR1 and CDR2 (germline): SGHTA, FQGNSA. The clonotype comes from a woman between 50 and 59 years old with HIV. V is TRBV7-2 and J is TRBJ1-4; the D gene is possibly TRBD1 (5 bases). Sequenced material: unsorted PBMCs, taken 2 years after starting antiretroviral therapy. The CDR3 nucleotides are TGTGCCAGCAGCTTAATCTCGCAGGTGGGGGATGAAAAACTGTTTTTT. Its translation: CASSLISQVGDEKLFF.